Following are 14 T cell receptor beta chains from one sample sequenced in a study of T-cell memory formation after mild COVID-19. TCRdb ran MiXCR on the 5' RACE reads and lists one entry per CDR3 protein. The sample has approximately 290,000 distinct CDR3 sequences, 15% to 20% seen once. Sequencing used PBMCs or a T cell subset sorted from them (not recorded which). Every receptor here comes from a man aged 18 to 30 who had mild COVID-19 (a few samples of this study predate the infection). Cell type and time point are not known.

This clonotype has just a few counts. The chain recombines TRBV7-2 with TRBJ1-5; D is ambiguous. Trimming left V 5 bases short and J 6 bases short, with 11 bases between. This CDR3 has 13 residues. CDR1 SGHTA and CDR2 FQGNSA come from the germline V gene. The CDR3 reads CASSLMTGQPQHF. The CDR3 DNA follows: TGTGCCAGCAGCCTAATGACGGGTCAGCCCCAGCATTTT. Complete variable domain (other parts from reference TRBV7-2 and TRBJ1-5): GAGVSQSPSNKVTEKGKDVELRCDPISGHTALYWYRQSLGQGLEFLIYFQGNSAPDKSGLPSDRFSAERTGGSVSTLTIQRTQQEDSAVYLCASSLMTGQPQHFGDGTRLSIL.

The chain joins TRBV11-2 to TRBJ1-1; D not certain. This CDR3 contains 13 residues. V was shortened by 5 bases and J by 1 base, with 8 bases between the two germline ends. The V gene's germline CDR1 is SGHAT and CDR2 FQNNGV. Here the CDR3 reads CASSRRSNTEAFF. The CDR3 region has the DNA TGTGCCAGCAGCCGGCGGTCGAACACTGAAGCTTTCTTT. The full variable domain, completed using reference TRBV11-2 and TRBJ1-1, is EAGVAQSPRYKIIEKRQSVAFWCNPISGHATLYWYQQILGQGPKLLIQFQNNGVVDDSQLPKDRFSAERLKGVDSTLKIQPAKLEDSAVYLCASSRRSNTEAFFGQGTRLTVV.

This clonotype was recorded at least ten times. V is TRBV6-5 and J is TRBJ2-3; tentatively, D is TRBD2 (5 bases). This CDR3 is built from 15 residues. Trimming took off 5 bases at V and 2 bases at J, with 14 bases between the two ends. Germline V CDR1 and CDR2: MNHEY, SVGAGI. CDR3 in DNA: TGTGCCAGCAGTAGTTACGGGGTGCTCACAGATACGCAGTATTTT. Translating it yields CASSSYGVLTDTQYF.

The chain combines TRBV7-9 with TRBJ1-5; D is unclear. Trimming pared 5 bases from V and 5 bases from J, leaving 10 bases between. The CDR3 loop spans 13 amino acids. Germline CDR1 is SEHNR and CDR2 is FQNEAQ (reference sequence). The chain's CDR3 is CASSQDGDQPQHF. CDR3 sequence (DNA): TGTGCCAGCAGCCAGGACGGTGATCAGCCCCAGCATTTT.

This clonotype was found a few times. The chain couples TRBV29-1 to TRBJ2-7, with D uncertain. Trimming took 6 bases from V and 0 from J, leaving 6 bases between them. Germline loops: CDR1 SQVTM, CDR2 ANQGSEA. This CDR3 contains 11 residues. CDR3 region: CSVASSYEQYF. The CDR3, as DNA: TGCAGCGTAGCCAGCTCCTACGAGCAGTACTTC.

This clonotype showed up many times. CDR3 sequence (DNA): TGCAGTGCTAGACTTCCCGGACTAGCGGGGGGGCCGGAGGAGACCCAGTACTTC. This translates into CSARLPGLAGGPEETQYF. V and J are TRBV20-1 and TRBJ2-5; the match to TRBD2 covers 15 bases. In germline, CDR1 is DFQATT, CDR2 SNEGSKA (reference sequence). Germline trimming cut 2 bases from V and 5 bases from J; bases unmatched to any gene: 12. The CDR3 has 18 residues.

This clonotype has more than one count but fewer than ten. The J gene is TRBJ2-2, the V gene TRBV2, with D possibly TRBD1 on 5 matching bases. CDR1 is SNHLY and CDR2 is FYNNEI in the germline V gene. CDR3 length equals 14 residues. V lost 5 bases and J lost 0, with 7 bases in between. The DNA of the CDR3 is TGTGCCAGCAGTTCGGACACGAACACCGGGGAGCTGTTTTTT. This gives the protein CASSSDTNTGELFF.

This clonotype occurred many times. The chain links TRBV29-1 to TRBJ2-7; the D is unclear. The ends were cut back, 7 bases at V and 3 bases at J, with 10 bases in the middle. CDR1 is SQVTM, CDR2 ANQGSEA, per germline. This CDR3 comprises 11 residues. DNA for the CDR3: TGCAGCGGAGCAGAAAACTACGAGCAGTACTTC. This sequence encodes CSGAENYEQYF.

There are a few counts of this clonotype. The chain combines TRBV2 with TRBJ2-3; 9 bases fit TRBD2. Germline values: CDR1 SNHLY, CDR2 FYNNEI. The V segment lost 6 bases and the J segment 6 bases; nucleotides outside the gene matches: 10. The CDR3 totals 15 residues. The CDR3 loop reads CASRVQAGGSDTQYF. Here the CDR3 DNA reads TGTGCCAGCAGGGTACAAGCGGGGGGTAGTGATACGCAGTATTTT. Filled out from reference TRBV2 and TRBJ2-3, the complete variable domain reads EPEVTQTPSHQVTQMGQEVILRCVPISNHLYFYWYRQILGQKVEFLVSFYNNEISEKSEIFDDQFSVERPDGSNFTLKIRSTKLEDSAMYFCASRVQAGGSDTQYFGPGTRLTVL.

This clonotype was recorded a few times. The chain joins TRBV5-1 to TRBJ2-5; TRBD2 matches at 7 bases. The CDR3 totals 16 residues. Germline V gene sequence: CDR1 SGHRS, CDR2 YFSETQ. V gave up 0 bases and J gave up 4 bases; unmatched junction bases: 9. CDR3 sequence reads: CASSLAPSPGGETQYF. CDR3 DNA: TGCGCCAGCAGCTTGGCACCTAGCCCGGGGGGAGAGACCCAGTACTTC.

For the CDR3, the DNA is TGTGCCAGCAGCTCTTCGATTAGCGGGGAGACCCAGTACTTC. It encodes CASSSSISGETQYF. The chain has TRBV11-2 and TRBJ2-5, with 7 bases matching TRBD2. J gave up 5 bases and V 4 bases, and 7 bases lay outside the gene matches. The V gene's germline CDR1 is SGHAT and CDR2 FQNNGV. The CDR3 is made up of 14 amino acids.

This clonotype was counted between two and nine times. The rearrangement links TRBV20-1 to TRBJ1-4; D gene uncertain. CDR1 DFQATT and CDR2 SNEGSKA come from the germline V gene (reference sequence). V shed 4 bases and J shed 7 bases, with 10 bases lying between them. This CDR3 has 12 residues. The CDR3 sequence: CSANVRGEKLFF. DNA of the CDR3: TGCAGTGCTAACGTCCGAGGTGAAAAACTGTTTTTT.

This clonotype was observed a handful of times. V usage is TRBV7-2 and J usage is TRBJ2-1; D uncertain. V lost 0 bases, J lost 7 bases, and 7 bases lay in between. CDR1 SGHTA and CDR2 FQGNSA come from the germline V gene. The length of the CDR3 is 13 residues. The CDR3 DNA is TGTGCCAGCAGCTTAGCGGGGATGAATGAGCAGTTCTTC. Its protein is CASSLAGMNEQFF.

This clonotype was detected a few times. The V gene is TRBV12-3 or TRBV12-4, the J gene TRBJ1-1, with no clear D. V lost 5 bases and J lost 4, with 11 bases in between. CDR3 length: 13 residues. CDR3 DNA: TGTGCCAGCAGTGGTGATCCAACCACTGAAGCTTTCTTT. This codes for CASSGDPTTEAFF.